This is a list of T cell receptor beta chains from one sample in a study of shared clonotypes between healthy human individuals. The assay was immunoSEQ multiplex PCR, and TCRdb's table has in-frame clones only and misses some. The table lists roughly 2 million clones, approximately 95% of them singletons. Material for sequencing was naive CD4+ T cells sorted from blood. Receptors originate from a man aged 18 to 29 in good health. CDR3s include the opening cysteine and the closing phenylalanine or tryptophan. D genes are given only for firm matches. Some rows have no size entry. The others give once, few or many, or a class for an expanded clone.

DNA: TGTGCCAGCAGCTTTCGCAGGGACACCGGGGAGCTGTTTTTT
CDR3: CASSFRRDTGELFF
J: TRBJ2-2
D: .
size: .
V: TRBV7-9

DNA: TGTGCCAGCAGTGAAGCGGGACACGGTTTGGCCCTCCACTTT
CDR3: CASSEAGHGLALHF
J: TRBJ1-6
D: .
size: .
V: TRBV6-1

DNA: TGTGCCAGCAGCTACAGGGGGACAGGGATGAATTGGGACAATCAGCCCCAGCATTTT
CDR3: CASSYRGTGMNWDNQPQHF
J: TRBJ1-5
D: TRBD1
size: .
V: TRBV7-2

DNA: TGTGCCAGCGGACAGACGAGTAATTCACCCCTCCACTTT
CDR3: CASGQTSNSPLHF
J: TRBJ1-6
D: .
size: .
V: TRBV2

DNA: TGTGCCAGCAGTAACAGGGGAAGAGGTGGAAACACCATATATTTT
CDR3: CASSNRGRGGNTIYF
J: TRBJ1-3
D: TRBD1
size: .
V: TRBV6-6

DNA: TGTGCCAGTAGGGATGGCTCCTATAATTCACCCCTCCACTTT
CDR3: CASRDGSYNSPLHF
J: TRBJ1-6
D: .
size: .
V: TRBV19

DNA: TGTGCCAGCAGCTCACCTCCCCCCGGGACTAGCGGGAGGCTCGTGCAGTACTTC
CDR3: CASSSPPPGTSGRLVQYF
J: TRBJ2-7
D: TRBD2
size: .
V: TRBV11-2

DNA: TGTGCCAGCAGCGTAGACGAGCGGGGGAGACAAGAGACCCAGTACTTC
CDR3: CASSVDERGRQETQYF
J: TRBJ2-5
D: TRBD2
size: .
V: TRBV9

DNA: TGTGCCAGCAGGGGGTGGAACTATGGCTACACCTTC
CDR3: CASRGWNYGYTF
J: TRBJ1-2
D: .
size: .
V: TRBV27

DNA: TGTGCCAGCAGCGATAGGACAGGGGGGTATGGCTACACCTTC
CDR3: CASSDRTGGYGYTF
J: TRBJ1-2
D: TRBD1
size: .
V: TRBV7-9

DNA: TGTGCCAGCAGCGCAATGGGGGCCCTCAGAGAGACCCAGTACTTC
CDR3: CASSAMGALRETQYF
J: TRBJ2-5
D: .
size: .
V: TRBV7-2

DNA: TGTGCCAGCAGTCGGACAGTGGGAAACACCATATATTTT
CDR3: CASSRTVGNTIYF
J: TRBJ1-3
D: .
size: .
V: TRBV7-2

DNA: TGTGCCAGCAGCTTAGTCCTGACTAGCGGGGGACCTAGGGGCACCGGGGAGCTGTTTTTT
CDR3: CASSLVLTSGGPRGTGELFF
J: TRBJ2-2
D: TRBD2
size: .
V: TRBV11-3

DNA: TGTGCCATCAGTGGATCGAGGGGTACTGAAGCTTTCTTT
CDR3: CAISGSRGTEAFF
J: TRBJ1-1
D: .
size: once
V: TRBV10-3

DNA: TGTGCCAGCAGCTTGGGATATAATTCACCCCTCCACTTT
CDR3: CASSLGYNSPLHF
J: TRBJ1-6
D: .
size: .
V: TRBV7-9

DNA: TGTGCCAGCTCACCTTATATTACAGGGGGCAGTGAGCAGTTCTTC
CDR3: CASSPYITGGSEQFF
J: TRBJ2-1
D: TRBD1
size: .
V: TRBV18

DNA: TGTGCCACCACGGACAGGGTGAGCACCGGGGAGCTGTTTTTT
CDR3: CATTDRVSTGELFF
J: TRBJ2-2
D: TRBD1
size: .
V: TRBV5-5

DNA: TGTGCCATCAGTGAGAGAGGTGGAACTACAGGAGAGGAAACAGATACGCAGTATTTT
CDR3: CAISERGGTTGEETDTQYF
J: TRBJ2-3
D: .
size: .
V: TRBV10-3

DNA: TGTGCCAGCCGACCCGGGGGGGAGTACGAGCAGTACTTC
CDR3: CASRPGGEYEQYF
J: TRBJ2-7
D: TRBD2
size: once
V: TRBV6-5

DNA: TGCGCCAGCAGCCAAGACGTAGGGAGACAGTCGAACACCGGGGAGCTGTTTTTT
CDR3: CASSQDVGRQSNTGELFF
J: TRBJ2-2
D: .
size: .
V: TRBV4-3

DNA: TGCGCCAGCAGCTGGACGGGCTATAACACAGATACGCAGTATTTT
CDR3: CASSWTGYNTDTQYF
J: TRBJ2-3
D: .
size: .
V: TRBV5-1

DNA: TGCGCCAGCAGCCTGGACAGTTATAGCAATCAGCCCCAGCATTTT
CDR3: CASSLDSYSNQPQHF
J: TRBJ1-5
D: .
size: .
V: TRBV4-1

DNA: TGTGCCAGCAGCCCTCGACCTGCAGAGCACTATGGCTACACCTTC
CDR3: CASSPRPAEHYGYTF
J: TRBJ1-2
D: .
size: .
V: TRBV9

DNA: TGTGCCAGCAGTACCTCCAGACAGCCTAATAACTATGGCTACACCTTC
CDR3: CASSTSRQPNNYGYTF
J: TRBJ1-2
D: .
size: .
V: TRBV27

DNA: TGTGCTACCGACGGACAGCTCTATGGCTACACCTTC
CDR3: CATDGQLYGYTF
J: TRBJ1-2
D: .
size: .
V: TRBV30

DNA: TGTGCCAGCAGCCAAGATCCGCAGGGTTTTTTGGATCAGCCCCAGCATTTT
CDR3: CASSQDPQGFLDQPQHF
J: TRBJ1-5
D: .
size: .
V: TRBV4-2

DNA: TGTGCCAGCAGCCTTAGCCCCCGGCTAGGGTTGGACGAGCAGTACTTC
CDR3: CASSLSPRLGLDEQYF
J: TRBJ2-7
D: .
size: .
V: TRBV27

DNA: TGCGCCAGCAGGCCCACGGGGCGAGAGACCCAGTACTTC
CDR3: CASRPTGRETQYF
J: TRBJ2-5
D: .
size: .
V: TRBV10-2

DNA: TGCGCCAGCAGCTTGATTCCGGGGAACTCCTACGAGCAGTACTTC
CDR3: CASSLIPGNSYEQYF
J: TRBJ2-7
D: .
size: .
V: TRBV5-1

DNA: TGCACCAGCAGCCAAGATCGACCTCCTTTCGAGCGGGACAGTATGGGGTATGGCTACACCTTC
CDR3: CTSSQDRPPFERDSMGYGYTF
J: TRBJ1-2
D: .
size: .
V: TRBV1

DNA: TGTGCCAGCAGCCCCGGGGCAGACGCAACTAATGAAAAACTGTTTTTT
CDR3: CASSPGADATNEKLFF
J: TRBJ1-4
D: .
size: .
V: TRBV7-9